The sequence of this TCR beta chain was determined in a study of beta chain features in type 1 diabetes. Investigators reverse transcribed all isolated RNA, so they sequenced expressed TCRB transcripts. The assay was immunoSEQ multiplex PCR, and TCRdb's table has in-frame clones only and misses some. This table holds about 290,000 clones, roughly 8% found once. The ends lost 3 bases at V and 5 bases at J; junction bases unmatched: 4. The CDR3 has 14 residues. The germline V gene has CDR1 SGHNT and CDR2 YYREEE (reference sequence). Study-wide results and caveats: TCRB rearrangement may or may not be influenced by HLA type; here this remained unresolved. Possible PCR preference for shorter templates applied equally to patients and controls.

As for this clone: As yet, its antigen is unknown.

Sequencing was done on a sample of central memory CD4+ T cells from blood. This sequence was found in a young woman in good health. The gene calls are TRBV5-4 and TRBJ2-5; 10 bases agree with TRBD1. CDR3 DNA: TGTGCCAGCAGCTCCCGGACAGGGGGGGAGACCCAGTACTTC. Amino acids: CASSSRTGGETQYF.